This TCR beta chain was sequenced in a study of identifying expanded T cells in peripheral blood. Study outcomes and limitations: Two-week clone count variance significantly increased as total template count grew. Differentially abundant clones: 0.95 to 1.5 between replicates, 16.4 at 2 to 3 weeks, less than 20 at four.

The CDR3 totals 17 residues. The germline V gene encodes CDR1 SGHTS and CDR2 YDEGEE. Losses at the gene ends were 7 bases for V and 3 bases for J; bases not matched to a gene: 18. On this clone itself: Its target is unknown.

Only in-frame clones appear in the TCRdb table, and some are missing; sequencing was by immunoSEQ multiplex PCR. There are 80,000 to 90,000 clones in the sample; around 87% occur only once, and about 5.6% lies in the top ten. During the collection period, no donor immune events like infections were recorded. The origin of this receptor is a person aged 18 to 70 in good health. The sample taken for sequencing was blood. This chain joins TRBV5-8 and TRBJ1-1; 7 bases fit TRBD1. In DNA, the CDR3 is TGTGCCAGCCCAGGTCCCCCCTCACAGGGGCCGTACACTGAAGCTTTCTTT. It yields the protein CASPGPPSQGPYTEAFF.